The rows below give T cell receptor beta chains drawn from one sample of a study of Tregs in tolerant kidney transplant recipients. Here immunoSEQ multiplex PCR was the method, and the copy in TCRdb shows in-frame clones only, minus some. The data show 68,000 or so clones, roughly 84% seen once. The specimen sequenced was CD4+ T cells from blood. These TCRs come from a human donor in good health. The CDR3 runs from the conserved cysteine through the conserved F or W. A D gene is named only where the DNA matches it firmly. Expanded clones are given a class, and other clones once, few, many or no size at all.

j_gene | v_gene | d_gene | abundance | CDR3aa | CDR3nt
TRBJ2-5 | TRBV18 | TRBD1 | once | CASSPIELSGGQTQYF | TGTGCCAGCTCACCAATAGAACTTTCAGGGGGACAGACCCAGTACTTC
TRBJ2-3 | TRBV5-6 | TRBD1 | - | CASSFGTVGDTQYF | TGTGCCAGCAGCTTCGGGACAGTGGGAGATACGCAGTATTTT
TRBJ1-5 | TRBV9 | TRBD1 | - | CASSVAGTVNQPQHF | TGTGCCAGCAGCGTAGCCGGGACAGTCAATCAGCCCCAGCATTTT
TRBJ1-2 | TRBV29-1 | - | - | CSVVPGGDYGYTF | TGCAGCGTTGTACCCGGGGGAGACTATGGCTACACCTTC
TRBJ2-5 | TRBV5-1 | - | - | CASSLEETQYF | TGCGCCAGCAGCTTGGAAGAGACCCAGTACTTC
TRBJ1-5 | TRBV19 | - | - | CASRVRGDSNQPQHF | TGTGCCAGTAGGGTAAGGGGAGATAGCAATCAGCCCCAGCATTTT
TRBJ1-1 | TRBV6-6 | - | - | CASSRGEGTEAFF | TGTGCCAGCAGCCGGGGCGAGGGCACTGAAGCTTTCTTT
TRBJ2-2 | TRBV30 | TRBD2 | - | CAWGGGLGLAGANTGELFF | TGTGCCTGGGGTGGAGGACTCGGACTAGCGGGAGCCAACACCGGGGAGCTGTTTTTT
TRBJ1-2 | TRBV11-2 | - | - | CASSPLVLRGAGNYGYTF | TGTGCCAGCAGCCCACTGGTTTTGAGGGGCGCGGGGAACTATGGCTACACCTTC
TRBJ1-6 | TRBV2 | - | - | CASSDGWAGARPLHF | TGTGCCAGCAGTGATGGGTGGGCAGGGGCCCGACCCCTCCACTTT
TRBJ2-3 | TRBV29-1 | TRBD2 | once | CSVVRGGGSTDTQYF | TGCAGCGTTGTCCGAGGCGGGGGGAGCACAGATACGCAGTATTTT
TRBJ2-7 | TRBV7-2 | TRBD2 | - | CASSPRTSSYEQYF | TGTGCCAGCAGCCCAAGGACTAGCTCTTACGAGCAGTACTTC
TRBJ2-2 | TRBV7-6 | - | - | CASSPRLRVGARNTGELFF | TGTGCCAGCAGCCCTAGACTCCGGGTTGGGGCTAGGAACACCGGGGAGCTGTTTTTT
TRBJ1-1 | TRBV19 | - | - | CASSPQALGIPAEAFF | TGTGCCAGTAGTCCTCAAGCCCTAGGGATACCCGCTGAAGCTTTCTTT
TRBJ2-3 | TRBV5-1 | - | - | CASSLILGSTDTQYF | TGCGCCAGCAGCTTAATTCTGGGTTCAACAGATACGCAGTATTTT
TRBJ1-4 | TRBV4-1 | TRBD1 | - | CASSQTRGEKLFF | TGCGCCAGCAGCCAAACCAGGGGGGAAAAACTGTTTTTT
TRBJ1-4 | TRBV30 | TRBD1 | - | CACPKVAGGGEKLFF | TGTGCCTGCCCCAAGGTGGCAGGGGGTGGTGAAAAACTGTTTTTT